A selection of T cell receptor beta chains follows, all from one sample in a study of T cell responses to AZD1222 COVID-19 vaccine. The assay was immunoSEQ multiplex PCR, and TCRdb's table has in-frame clones only and misses some. Counted here are 150,000 to 200,000 clones, 80% to 95% occurring once; the ten biggest clones make up about 4.2%. Specimen: peripheral blood, collected on day 0 of AZD1222 vaccination. The receptors originated from an adult in good health. Both conserved end residues are part of each CDR3. The size field is filled for only some rows; it gives once, few, many or a size class.

J gene	V gene	clone size	CDR3 protein
TRBJ1-2	TRBV19	medium-sized	CASSINLALYGYTF
TRBJ2-2	TRBV11-2	NA	CASSLEPGELFF
TRBJ1-2	TRBV29-1	NA	CSVEGTMGPYYYGYTF
TRBJ1-1	TRBV13	NA	CATTRQGNRGVNTEAFF
TRBJ1-1	TRBV21-1	NA	CASNYKRGFMNTEAFF
TRBJ1-6	TRBV10-2	once	CASTRWGSPYNSPLHF
TRBJ1-1	TRBV5-1	NA	CASSTGQGGTEAFF
TRBJ2-1	TRBV5-1	NA	CASSLVPTGRSSYNEQFF
TRBJ2-7	TRBV19	NA	CASSISGGGYEQYF
TRBJ2-7	TRBV12-2	NA	CAAYDEQYF
TRBJ1-1	TRBV5-1	NA	CASSPLGTETYEAFF
TRBJ1-1	TRBV28	NA	CASSLTGGTEAFF
TRBJ1-3	TRBV5-4	once	CASRLDLGGNTIYF
TRBJ1-5	TRBV7-7	NA	CASSLREKSNQPQHF
TRBJ1-1	TRBV6-4	NA	CARKSRGSTEAFF
TRBJ1-2	TRBV29-1	NA	CSAASIVGFDGYTF
TRBJ1-2	TRBV25-1	NA	CASSKMAQSYGYTF
TRBJ2-7	TRBV7-9	once	CASSLRTSGSRNEQYF
TRBJ1-5	TRBV19	NA	CASSGQTGINQPQHF
TRBJ1-5	TRBV7-8	NA	CASSFDIGEPQHF
TRBJ1-1	TRBV11-2	few	CASSLGRDRVFGAFF
TRBJ2-1	TRBV14	NA	CASSPLRWGEQFF
TRBJ2-1	TRBV10-1	NA	CASAAAVSYNEQFF